This T cell receptor (beta chain) comes out of a study of CD8 T cells in ankylosing spondylitis. The V gene's germline CDR1 is SEHNR and CDR2 FQNEAQ (reference sequence). CDR3 length: 13 amino acids. Trimming stripped 4 bases from V and 4 bases from J, with 10 bases between. Molecular-barcoded quantitative 5'-RACE produced these TCR beta libraries. TCRdb reprocessed the 5' RACE reads with MiXCR, giving one entry per CDR3 protein. Of 250,000 to 400,000 distinct CDR3 sequences in the sample, around a tenth are singletons; the top ten hold roughly 9%. Study results and caveats: Reactive arthritis synovial fluid and blood previously showed some of these motif variants. The study identified a TCR beta motif of roughly eight highly homologous variants that appeared characteristic of ankylosing spondylitis blood. Reported data indicate significant enrichment of disease-linked clones within matched ankylosing spondylitis synovial fluid.

The table lists this clonotype with a few counts. The antigen is undetermined. Sample: blood, either unsorted or a sorted T cell fraction (not recorded which). The receptor was derived from a female donor with ankylosing spondylitis or in good health (not recorded which). The rearrangement links TRBV7-9 to TRBJ1-2, with D tentatively TRBD1 (5 bases). The DNA for the CDR3 is TGTGCCAGCAGCTGGGGGGGTAGCTATGGCTACACCTTC. This encodes CASSWGGSYGYTF.